These 15 T cell receptor beta chains were sequenced from one sample in a study of T cell clonality in common variable immunodeficiency. This table comes from immunoSEQ multiplex PCR, and its TCRdb copy is limited to in-frame clones, with some not included. Altogether roughly 57,000 clones were found in the sample, and no singletons occur. Sequenced material: peripheral blood mononuclear cells. The receptors were gathered from a person aged 18-70 years in good health.

In this sample, this clone turned up many times. The read falls 3 residues short of the CDR3 end, and the missing part is taken from the germline J gene. The genes are TRBV5-1 and TRBJ2-2; 9 bases map to TRBD1. Per germline, CDR1 SGHRS and CDR2 YFSETQ. The CDR3 contains 15 residues. CDR3 sequence reads: CASSLQGAMDEKLFF. CDR3 DNA (partial): TGCGCCAGCAGCTTACAGGGGGCGATGGATGAAAAG.

This clone has at least ten counts. The CDR3 is cut off 3 residues early in the read; its end comes from the germline J gene. The V and J genes are TRBV19 and TRBJ1-4; 9 bases are a match to TRBD1. Trimming at V came to 3 bases and at J to 8 bases, leaving 4 bases not matched to a gene. CDR1 is LNHDA and CDR2 is SQIVND in the germline V gene (reference sequence). This CDR3 is 14 amino acids long. The sequenced part of the CDR3 DNA is TGTGCCAGTAGTATGGACAGGGGAAGGGAAAAA. Protein: CASSMDRGREK. The full CDR3 protein reads CASSMDRGREKLFF.

Many counts were recorded for this clone. The CDR3 is cut off 3 residues early in the read; its end comes from the germline J gene. The gene calls are TRBV7-2 and TRBJ1-5, with a weak D call TRBD1 (5 bases). The V and J ends lost 5 bases and 4 bases respectively, with 12 bases between them. Per the germline V gene, CDR1 is SGHTA and CDR2 is FQGNSA. The CDR3 runs 14 residues. The sequenced CDR3 bases are TGTGCCAGCAGCGCTCAGGGTGGGAATCAGCCC. This codes for CASSAQGGNQP. The CDR3 as a whole reads CASSAQGGNQPQHF.

Ten or more counts support this clone. The CDR3 is cut off 3 residues early in the read; its end comes from the germline J gene. Other nucleotide sequences from this sample produce the same CDR3. The rearrangement joins TRBV7-3 to TRBJ2-2, with 9 bases matching TRBD2. V dropped 4 bases and J dropped 4; count of bases not matched to a gene: 4. This CDR3 is 15 amino acids long. Germline V gene lookup returns CDR1 SGHTA and CDR2 FQGTGA. The CDR3 sequence is CASSSGLAGTGELFF. The part of the CDR3 DNA that was read is TGTGCCAGCAGCTCGGGACTAGCAGGCACCGGGGAG.

There are many counts of this clone. Sequencing ends 3 residues short of the CDR3 end; the germline J gene provides the rest. The chain joins TRBV7-2 to TRBJ2-3, with a possible D match to TRBD2 (5 bases). Looked up from germline, CDR1 is SGHTA and CDR2 is FQGNSA. Trimming took 3 bases from V and 5 from J, leaving 9 bases between them. This CDR3 comprises 13 residues. This chain's CDR3 is CASSFVGEDTQYF. CDR3 DNA, as far as it was read: TGTGCCAGCAGCTTCGTCGGGGAAGATACG.

This clone was seen ten or more times. Sequencing ends 3 residues short of the CDR3 end; the germline J gene provides the rest. The J gene is TRBJ1-2, the V gene TRBV11-2; D not resolved. V was pared by 5 bases and J by 4 bases, with 8 bases between. Germline-derived CDR1 and CDR2 are SGHAT and FQNNGV. This CDR3 spans 12 amino acids. CDR3 DNA (partial): TGTGCCAGCAGCGGCACAGTCTATGGC. Amino acid sequence: CASSGTVYG. The whole CDR3 sequence is CASSGTVYGYTF.

There are many counts of this clone. The CDR3 extends 3 residues past the end of the read, so its final part is completed from the germline J gene. J is TRBJ1-6 and V is TRBV19, with TRBD1 as a possible D gene (6 bases). CDR3 size: 17 residues. The germline CDR1 and CDR2 sequences are LNHDA and SQIVND (reference sequence). Trimming took off 5 bases at V and 6 bases at J, with 20 bases between the two ends. CDR3 DNA (partial): TGTGCCAGTAGTCTCCGGGGAGGGGGATTAATTAATTCACCC. Amino acid sequence: CASSLRGGGLINSP. The whole CDR3 protein is CASSLRGGGLINSPLHF.

This clone has at least ten counts. The CDR3 end lies 3 residues beyond the end of the read and is filled in from the germline J gene. V usage is TRBV19 and J usage is TRBJ2-5; D possibly corresponds to TRBD1 (6 bases). CDR3 length equals 14 residues. V lost 8 bases and J lost 0, with 13 bases in between. Looked up from germline, CDR1 is LNHDA and CDR2 is SQIVND (reference sequence). The CDR3 sequence: CASGKGGYQETQYF. The part of the CDR3 DNA that was read is TGTGCCAGTGGGAAAGGGGGTTACCAAGAGACC.

Many counts were recorded for this clone. The read ends 3 residues early relative to the CDR3; the germline J gene fills the gap. The chain combines TRBV5-1 with TRBJ1-6; 8 bases line up with TRBD1. Germline CDR1 is SGHRS and CDR2 is YFSETQ. The trim removed 4 bases at V and 6 bases at J, leaving 6 bases unmatched. CDR3 size: 15 residues. The CDR3 DNA, read in part, is TGCGCCAGCAGCCCAACCGACAGGGGTAATTCACCC. The encoded protein is CASSPTDRGNSP. The CDR3, in full, reads CASSPTDRGNSPLHF.

Points on this clone: The CDR3 extends 3 residues past the end of the read, so its final part is completed from the germline J gene. The genes are TRBV19 and TRBJ1-2; D gene unclear. The CDR3 runs to 16 residues. Per the germline V gene, CDR1 is LNHDA and CDR2 is SQIVND (reference sequence). This CDR3 reads CASSGEGSGRLDDYTF. The covered CDR3 bases are TGTGCCAGTAGCGGCGAGGGTAGCGGGAGATTAGATGAC.

This clone was seen at least ten times. The CDR3 end is not reached by the read, which stops 3 residues before it; the germline J gene fills it in. The V gene is TRBV5-6, the J gene TRBJ1-6; TRBD1 matches at 8 bases. The CDR3 runs 14 residues. Germline loops: CDR1 SGHDT, CDR2 YYEEEE. J was trimmed by 10 bases and V by 5 bases; bases with no gene match: 8. CDR3 in amino acids: CASRPGQGGSPLHF. The DNA read from the CDR3 is TGTGCCAGCAGACCAGGACAGGGAGGATCACCC.

This clone was observed at least ten times. Read coverage stops 3 residues before the CDR3 terminus; the germline J gene supplies the remainder. This sequence joins TRBV5-1 and TRBJ2-7, with no clear D. This CDR3 is 14 amino acids long. Germline V gives CDR1 SGHRS, CDR2 YFSETQ. Trimming shortened V by 3 bases and J by 2 bases, and 12 bases separated the two germline ends. The CDR3 protein is CASSSYEPPYEQYF. The sequenced CDR3 bases are TGCGCCAGCAGCTCATATGAGCCGCCCTACGAG.

This clone was seen a handful of times. CDR3 loop: CASSYQPGGGETQYF. CDR3 bases read: TGTGCCAGCAGCTACCAACCGGGAGGGGGAGAGACG. The chain has TRBV11-2 and TRBJ2-3; 8 nucleotides match TRBD2. The read halts 3 residues ahead of the CDR3 end, with the missing end drawn from the germline J gene. The CDR3 length is 15 residues. Germline CDR1 and CDR2: SGHAT and FQNNGV.

This clone was seen at least ten times. The read stops 3 residues short of the end of the CDR3; the missing end is completed from the germline J gene. The V call is TRBV20-1, the J call TRBJ2-1; D gene ambiguous. The V gene lost 5 bases and the J gene lost 0 bases, with 5 bases spanning the gap. This CDR3 is built from 12 residues. The germline V gene has CDR1 DFQATT and CDR2 SNEGSKA (reference sequence). The CDR3 is CSALSSYNEQFF. The CDR3 DNA, read in part, is TGCAGTGCTCTTAGCTCCTACAATGAG.

In this sample, this clone turned up many times. Coverage ceases 3 residues before the CDR3 finishes, and the germline J gene fills in the end. The gene calls are TRBV7-8 and TRBJ2-3; D gene unclear. The CDR3 extends over 13 amino acids. Germline CDR1 SGHVS, CDR2 FQNEAQ. CDR3 in amino acids: CASGSAQQETQYF. The CDR3 DNA, read in part, is TGTGCCAGCGGGTCGGCACAGCAAGAGACG. Full variable domain (rest looked up from reference TRBV7-8 and TRBJ2-3): GAGVSQSPRYKVAKRGQDVALRCDPISGHVSLFWYQQALGQGPEFLTYFQNEAQLDKSGLPSDRFFAERPEGSVSTLKIQRTQQEDSAVYLCASGSAQQETQYFGPGTRLTVL.